Sequencing of this TCR beta chain was carried out in a study of cytomegalovirus exposure and HLA in healthy donors. General study points: In a later analysis, CMV-associated beta chains were mostly HLA-associated, it appeared. The listing of 150 to 200 TCR beta chains classed them as cytomegalovirus-associated. Available immune exposure information was restricted to CMV serostatus only.

About this clone itself: Its antigen is currently unknown.

The PCR had 60 Vbeta and 13 Jbeta primers. As handled by the study authors: Unique TCR beta chains numbered 80 million to 95 million in a later analysis, with 10 million to 14 million shared. Libraries were prepared by immunoSEQ multiplex PCR; TCRdb keeps only in-frame clonotypes and omits some of them. That table supplies the V and J calls and clone size; D and trimming were determined from the DNA. The data show approximately 150,000 clones, 79% seen once. V lost 3 bases, J lost 0 bases, and 18 bases lay in between. This CDR3 spans 18 amino acids. Germline V CDR1 and CDR2: MRHNA, SNTAGT. The chain employs TRBV6-4 and TRBJ2-1, with D perhaps matching TRBD2 (6 bases). Sequences were obtained from PBMCs. This clonotype originated in a human donor in good health. The CDR3 nucleotides read TGTGCCAGCAGTGATATTGGCGGGACCGAGAGCTCCTACAATGAGCAGTTCTTC. The encoded protein is CASSDIGGTESSYNEQFF.